This entry lists 4 T cell receptor beta chains sequenced from one sample in a study of circulating and synovial CD4+ cells in juvenile arthritis. The table came from immunoSEQ multiplex PCR; TCRdb's copy has only in-frame clones and leaves some out. The profile covers 30,000 to 40,000 clones, with roughly 96% appearing a single time and less than 0.2% taken by the ten largest. The sample was CD4+ T cells from blood. Source of these receptors: a human donor with juvenile idiopathic arthritis.

This clone was picked up a small number of times. This chain links TRBV28 with TRBJ1-4; TRBD1 might be the D (6 bases). CDR3 length equals 14 residues. The germline V and J ends were trimmed by 4 bases and 10 bases, with 16 bases remaining between them. Per germline, CDR1 MDHEN and CDR2 SYDVKM. CDR3 sequence: CASSYAVSRGKLFF. CDR3 coding DNA: TGTGCCAGCAGTTATGCAGTCTCCAGGGGAAAACTGTTTTTT.

The chain recombines TRBV4-1 with TRBJ2-7, with 7 nucleotides matching TRBD2. This CDR3 is 14 amino acids long. Trimming at V came to 2 bases and at J to 3 bases, leaving 4 bases not matched to a gene. CDR1 MGHRA and CDR2 YSYEKL come from the germline V gene. CDR3: CASSQPGTNYEQYF. Here the CDR3 DNA reads TGCGCCAGCAGCCAACCCGGGACTAACTACGAGCAGTACTTC.

The chain's CDR3 is CASSALESPSEQYF. DNA for the CDR3: TGTGCCAGCAGTGCTCTCGAGTCCCCTTCTGAGCAGTACTTC. The chain has TRBV2 and TRBJ2-7; D not certain. V was pared by 4 bases and J by 7 bases, with 17 bases between. Germline V CDR1 and CDR2: SNHLY, FYNNEI. CDR3 size: 14 residues.

With regard to this clone: Its ends do not fully match the called genes, so a read error is possible. Other nucleotide sequences in the sample specify the same CDR3. V is TRBV27 and J is TRBJ1-6, with unresolved D. The V gene's germline CDR1 is MNHEY and CDR2 SMNVEV (reference sequence). CDR3 length equals 17 residues. CDR3 in DNA: TGTGCCAGCAGTTTTGAATTGAGCCGGGTGGGTAATTCCCCCCTCCACTTT. Protein product: CASSFELSRVGNSPLHF.